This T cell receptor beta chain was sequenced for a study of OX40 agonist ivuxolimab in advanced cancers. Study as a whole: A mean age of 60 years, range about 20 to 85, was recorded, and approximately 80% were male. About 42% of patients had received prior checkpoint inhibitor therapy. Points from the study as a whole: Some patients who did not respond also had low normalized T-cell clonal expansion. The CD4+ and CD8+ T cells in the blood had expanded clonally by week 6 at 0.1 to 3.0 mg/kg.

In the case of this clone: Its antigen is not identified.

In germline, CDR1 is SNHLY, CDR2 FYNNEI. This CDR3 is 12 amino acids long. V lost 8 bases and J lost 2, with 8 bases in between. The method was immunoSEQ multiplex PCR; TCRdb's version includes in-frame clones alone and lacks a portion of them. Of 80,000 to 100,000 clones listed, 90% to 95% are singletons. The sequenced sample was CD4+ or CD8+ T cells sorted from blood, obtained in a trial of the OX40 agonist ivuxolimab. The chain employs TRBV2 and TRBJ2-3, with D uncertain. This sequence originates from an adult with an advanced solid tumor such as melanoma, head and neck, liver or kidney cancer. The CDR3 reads CASVFVTDTQYF. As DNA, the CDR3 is TGTGCCAGCGTCTTCGTCACAGATACGCAGTATTTT.